The T cell receptor beta chain under discussion was sequenced for a study of graft-versus-host responses after intestinal transplantation. The repertoire was sequenced with immunoSEQ multiplex PCR; TCRdb's copy has only in-frame clones and lacks some. The table lists about 12,000 clones, more than 85% of them singletons. CDR3 length: 15 amino acids. Germline lookup yields CDR1 MNHEY and CDR2 SMNVEV (reference sequence). V was shortened by 4 bases and J by 5 bases, with 17 bases between the two germline ends. Source: PBMCs, taken roughly 110 days after intestinal transplant. V and J are TRBV27 and TRBJ1-1; D is perhaps TRBD1 (5 bases). This TCR was recovered from a human patient who received an intestinal transplant, so some T cells may come from the graft donor. CDR3 loop: CASSSQRQRLTEAFF. The CDR3, as DNA: TGTGCCAGCAGTTCCCAACGACAGCGCCTTACTGAAGCTTTCTTT.